This T cell receptor (beta chain) was identified during a study of T cell repertoires in cytomegalovirus infection. About the study: Both a matching HLA type and CMV infection were indicated by public TCR beta signatures.

This clonotype occurred many times. A single record per CDR3 protein comes from TCRdb applying MiXCR to the reads. The sample lists some 700,000 distinct CDR3 sequences, approximately 34% occurring once. The sequenced sample consisted of PBMCs. This sequence originates from a human donor in good health (CMV status not recorded). Some clones in this sample may be carry-over from other donors' samples.

CDR3 coding DNA: TGTGCCAGCAGTTTAAGGTTCACCGCTCAGAACACCGGGGAGCTGTTTTTT. Residues: CASSLRFTAQNTGELFF. This sequence joins TRBV12-3 or TRBV12-4 and TRBJ2-2; D not resolved. V was clipped by 2 bases and J by 1 base, with 14 bases between them. This CDR3 comprises 17 residues.